The source of this T cell receptor (beta chain) is a study of radiation and T cells in renal cell carcinoma. Overall study findings and caveats: From baseline, blood top tumor clonotypes peaked at 2 weeks post-radiation.

The repertoire was sequenced with immunoSEQ multiplex PCR; TCRdb's copy has only in-frame clones and lacks some. The repertoire holds some 120,000 clones, with around 89% as singletons. V shed 4 bases and J 0 bases; nucleotides not matched to a gene: 5. The CDR3 length is 18 residues. Germline V gives CDR1 SGHDT, CDR2 YYEEEE. Time point noted: blood 2 weeks post-SBRT. The treatment is: 15 Gy SBRT to primary tumor, nephrectomy 4 weeks later. With regard to this clone: Its antigen remains unidentified.

The gene calls are TRBV5-6 and TRBJ2-2, with TRBD2 matching over 14 bases. The starting material was blood, obtained from a patient whose treatment included radiotherapy and nephrectomy. This receptor was identified in a woman between 70 and 85 years old with renal cell carcinoma. DNA for the CDR3: TGTGCCAGCAGCCGGGGACTAGCGGGGGCTGCGAACACCGGGGAGCTGTTTTTT. It encodes CASSRGLAGAANTGELFF. The complete variable domain, with remaining parts taken from reference TRBV5-6 and TRBJ2-2, reads DAGVTQSPTHLIKTRGQQVTLRCSPKSGHDTVSWYQQALGQGPQFIFQYYEEEERQRGNFPDRFSGHQFPNYSSELNVNALLLGDSALYLCASSRGLAGAANTGELFFGEGSRLTVL.